This TCR beta chain appears in the sequencing data of a study of breast tumors, draining lymph nodes, adjacent tissues (dated by TCRdb to between 2015 and 2016). The study in broad terms: Breast cancer patients provided tumor, adjacent nontumor tissue and axillary lymph nodes, and the study compared the TCR beta repertoires across these three sources. The study aimed to assess the relationships and possible T-cell exchange between tumor, surrounding tissue and draining lymph node repertoires in human breast cancer. What the work shows at the level of the full study, not this receptor alone: The data were considered consistent with the idea that most tumor T cells come from the lymph node and then expand in tumor tissue. Tumors showed preferential V and J gene usage, and their T-cell repertoire diversity fell below that of lymph nodes yet above that of nontumor tissue. In luminal-like breast cancer, tumor and nontumor tissue repertoires resembled each other significantly more than in basal-like breast cancer. Rather than being directly demonstrated, the conclusion that tumor T cells originate in lymph nodes was presented as consistent with a hypothesis.

This clonotype was counted at least ten times. This receptor's antigen is unknown. Qualities for individual bases were not recorded, and no much larger clone is one base off. The sequencing machine was an Illumina HiSeq 2000. Multiplex PCR amplification was used to build the TCR beta chain libraries. The amplified TCR beta chain products were analyzed by high-throughput sequencing. TCRdb reprocessed the public reads (quality trimming at Q25 with fastp, clone calling with MiXCR) and kept in-frame beta chains. Each CDR3 protein gets just one entry, which takes the most common genes and DNA from the rows behind it. The sample profile shows tens of thousands of distinct CDR3 sequences; around 40% of them were found once. Jointly, the top ten make up about 11% of the sample. The CDR3, from cysteine to phenylalanine, totals 15 residues. Only the CDR3 part of the read is kept: 45 bases, read in frame from the first base. Deletion took 3 bases off V and 3 bases off J, with a span of 15 bases between the germline ends. From the germline V gene (reference sequence), CDR1 is DFQATT and CDR2 is SNEGSKA.

The receptor was isolated from a female donor with breast cancer. Some clones in this sample may be carry-over from other donors' samples. Sequencing input: breast tumor tissue. The chain links TRBV20-1 with TRBJ1-3, with TRBD1 perhaps the D gene, on 6 matching bases. The nucleotide sequence is given as TGCAGTGCTAGTACCACAGGGCAAATTGGAAACACCATATATTTT. Protein translation: CSASTTGQIGNTIYF.